This T cell receptor beta chain was captured by sequencing in a study of blood T cell repertoires in COVID-19. For the study at large: Both acute and convalescent COVID-19 samples were obtained from the United States, Italy and Spain. PBMCs, B-cell-depleted T cells, or T cells were the source of the cDNA or gDNA that made up the material.

The CDR3 sequence is 15 residues long. The germline V gene encodes CDR1 MNHEY and CDR2 SMNVEV (reference sequence). The V and J ends lost 5 bases and 3 bases respectively, with 14 bases between them. How the authors handled the data: Estimation of nucleated cell counts was performed using reference gene primer amplification. Profiling relied on immunoSEQ multiplex PCR, and the TCRdb table lists in-frame clones only, not all of them. D and trimming were read from the DNA, whereas the V and J calls and clone size are those reported in that table. The data contain about 220,000 clones, 65% to 90% of them singletons.

The V and J genes are TRBV27 and TRBJ1-5, with D maybe TRBD1 (6 bases). This TCR was sampled from a human donor in a cohort sampled during active COVID-19. Sequenced sample: peripheral blood. As DNA, the CDR3 is TGTGCCAGCAGTCCGAGACAGGTTGTCAATCAGCCCCAGCATTTT. Translated: CASSPRQVVNQPQHF.